A single sample gave rise to the 6 T cell receptor beta chains below, sequenced in a study of Ad26.COV2.S vaccination and SARS-CoV-2 variants. Treatment indicated: over 15 received Ad26.COV2.S at low or high dose, single or two shots; about 5 received placebo; per-sample allocation not given. Specimen acquisition occurred on day 63 following the initial vaccine or placebo injection. Assay used: immunoSEQ multiplex PCR; TCRdb lists only in-frame clones, some missing. The sample includes 300,000 to 350,000 clones, about 89% of them seen just once. The material sequenced was peripheral blood, taken in a trial of Ad26.COV2.S vaccine versus placebo. The receptor source for this set is a person aged 18-65 years who received the Ad26.COV2.S COVID-19 vaccine or a placebo.

The V call is TRBV20-1, the J call TRBJ2-1; no reliable D call. Trimming stripped 1 base from V and 7 bases from J, with 5 bases between. The length of the CDR3 is 11 residues. Germline values: CDR1 DFQATT, CDR2 SNEGSKA (reference sequence). The CDR3 region has the DNA TGCAGTGCTAGAGGTGCAAATGAGCAGTTCTTC. The encoded protein is CSARGANEQFF.

The chain links TRBV5-5 to TRBJ2-3; TRBD2 aligns across 10 bases. V lost 3 bases and J lost 1; bases outside the gene matches: 5. From germline, CDR1 is SGHKS and CDR2 YYEKEE (reference sequence). This CDR3 contains 16 residues. CDR3 sequence (DNA): TGTGCCAGCAGCTCACACGGGACTAGCGGCACAGATACGCAGTATTTT. Translation gives CASSSHGTSGTDTQYF.

DNA of the CDR3: TGTGCCAGCAGCTTTGGACAGGCTCCCAACACCGGGGAGCTGTTTTTT. It yields the protein CASSFGQAPNTGELFF. This chain links TRBV5-6 with TRBJ2-2, with 7 bases lining up with TRBD1. V shed 2 bases and J 2 bases; nucleotides not matched to a gene: 6. The CDR3 consists of 16 residues. Germline V lookup: CDR1 SGHDT, CDR2 YYEEEE. The full variable domain, with the rest looked up from reference TRBV5-6 and TRBJ2-2, is DAGVTQSPTHLIKTRGQQVTLRCSPKSGHDTVSWYQQALGQGPQFIFQYYEEEERQRGNFPDRFSGHQFPNYSSELNVNALLLGDSALYLCASSFGQAPNTGELFFGEGSRLTVL.

The chain links TRBV6-1 to TRBJ2-7; D not resolved. Per germline, CDR1 MNHNS and CDR2 SASEGT. This CDR3 has 10 residues. V dropped 2 bases and J dropped 4 bases, with 0 bases sitting between them. CDR3 residues: CASSEYEQYF. For the CDR3, the DNA is TGTGCCAGCAGTGAATACGAGCAGTACTTC.

Here the CDR3 DNA reads TGTGCCAGCAGCCGGTTAACGGCAGGGGTGACCTACGAGCAGTACTTC. This translates into CASSRLTAGVTYEQYF. The chain links TRBV11-1 to TRBJ2-7; maybe TRBD1 (6 bases). CDR1 SGHAT and CDR2 FQDESV come from the germline V gene (reference sequence). V dropped 5 bases and J dropped 2 bases, with 19 bases sitting between them. This CDR3 region has 16 residues.

This CDR3 reads CASSLVGLGTEAFF. CDR3 in DNA: TGCGCCAGCAGCTTGGTCGGGTTGGGCACTGAAGCTTTCTTT. The gene calls are TRBV5-1 and TRBJ1-1; no definite D call. CDR1 and CDR2 (germline): SGHRS, YFSETQ. The CDR3 totals 14 residues. Trimming removed 0 bases from V and 4 bases from J, with 10 bases in between. The full variable domain, its missing parts supplied by reference TRBV5-1 and TRBJ1-1, is KAGVTQTPRYLIKTRGQQVTLSCSPISGHRSVSWYQQTPGQGLQFLFEYFSETQRNKGNFPGRFSGRQFSNSRSEMNVSTLELGDSALYLCASSLVGLGTEAFFGQGTRLTVV.